This T cell receptor (beta chain) is drawn from a study of blood T cell repertoires in COVID-19. Across the whole study: There were acute and convalescent COVID-19 samples, and they came from the United States, Italy and Spain.

As processed by the authors: The authors estimated nucleated cell counts from reference gene primer amplification. Assay: immunoSEQ multiplex PCR; the TCRdb copy retains only in-frame clones and omits some. V and J calls and clone size are copied from that table; D and trimming were computed from the DNA. The sample includes around 160,000 clones, roughly 78% of them seen just once. This clonotype originated in a human donor with acute or convalescent COVID-19. The donor label of this sample is uncertain. The sequenced sample consisted of peripheral blood.

CDR3: CASSLGQSNEKLFF. In nucleotides, the CDR3 is TGCGCCAGCAGCCTGGGACAGTCTAATGAAAAACTGTTTTTT. The rearrangement uses TRBV5-1 and TRBJ1-4; TRBD1 agrees at 7 bases. The J segment lost 3 bases and the V segment lost 4 bases, leaving 3 bases of the junction unmatched. This CDR3 region has 14 residues. Germline loops: CDR1 SGHRS, CDR2 YFSETQ.